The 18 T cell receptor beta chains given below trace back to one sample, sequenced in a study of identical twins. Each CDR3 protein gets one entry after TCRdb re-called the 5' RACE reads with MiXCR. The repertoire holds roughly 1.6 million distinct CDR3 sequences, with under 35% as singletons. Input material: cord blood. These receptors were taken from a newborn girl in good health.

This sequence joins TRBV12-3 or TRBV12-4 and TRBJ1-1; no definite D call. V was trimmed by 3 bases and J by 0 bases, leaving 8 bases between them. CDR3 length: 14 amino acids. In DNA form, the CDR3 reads TGTGCCAGCAGTTTCCGGTACATGAACACTGAAGCTTTCTTT. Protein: CASSFRYMNTEAFF.

DNA of the CDR3: TGTGCCAGCAGTGGCGGACTAGCGGGAGTTTCCACCGGGGAGCTGTTTTTT. This codes for CASSGGLAGVSTGELFF. The chain uses TRBV25-1 and TRBJ2-2, with 13 bases fitting TRBD2. The trim removed 4 bases at V and 4 bases at J, leaving 6 bases unmatched. Germline CDR1 and CDR2: MGHDK and SYGVNS. The CDR3 runs 17 residues.

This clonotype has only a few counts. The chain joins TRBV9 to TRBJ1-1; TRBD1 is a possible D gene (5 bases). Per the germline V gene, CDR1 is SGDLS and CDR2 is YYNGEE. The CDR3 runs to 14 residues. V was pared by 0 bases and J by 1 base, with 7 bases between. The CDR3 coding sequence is TGTGCCAGCAGCGTAGTTCAGGGGAACACTGAAGCTTTCTTT. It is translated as CASSVVQGNTEAFF.

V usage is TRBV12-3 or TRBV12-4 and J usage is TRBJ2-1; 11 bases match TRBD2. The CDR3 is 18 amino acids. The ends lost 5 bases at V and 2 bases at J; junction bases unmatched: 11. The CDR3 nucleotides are TGTGCCAGCAGTCGACGCTCACTAGCGGGAGTGCCCTACAATGAGCAGTTCTTC. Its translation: CASSRRSLAGVPYNEQFF.

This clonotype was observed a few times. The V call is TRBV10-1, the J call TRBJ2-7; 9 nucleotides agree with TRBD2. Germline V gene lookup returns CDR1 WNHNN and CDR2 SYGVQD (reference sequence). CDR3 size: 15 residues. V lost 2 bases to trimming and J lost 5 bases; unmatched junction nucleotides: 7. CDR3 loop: CASSELGLASNEQYF. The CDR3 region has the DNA TGCGCCAGCAGTGAGCTTGGACTAGCGTCGAACGAGCAGTACTTC.

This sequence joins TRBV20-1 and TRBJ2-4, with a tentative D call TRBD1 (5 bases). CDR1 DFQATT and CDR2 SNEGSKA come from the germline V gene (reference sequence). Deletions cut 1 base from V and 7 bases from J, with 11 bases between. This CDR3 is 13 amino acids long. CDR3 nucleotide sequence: TGCAGTGCTAGAGTCAGGGTGGCCAACATTCAGTACTTC. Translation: CSARVRVANIQYF.

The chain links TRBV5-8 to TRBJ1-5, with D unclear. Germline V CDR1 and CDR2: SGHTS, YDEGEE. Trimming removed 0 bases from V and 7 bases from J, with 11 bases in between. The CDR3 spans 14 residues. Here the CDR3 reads CASSLDGRRQPQHF. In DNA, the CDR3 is TGTGCCAGCAGCTTGGACGGACGGCGGCAGCCCCAGCATTTT. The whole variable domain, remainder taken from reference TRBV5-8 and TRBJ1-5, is EAGVTQSPTHLIKTRGQQATLRCSPISGHTSVYWYQQALGLGLQFLLWYDEGEERNRGNFPPRFSGRQFPNYSSELNVNALELEDSALYLCASSLDGRRQPQHFGDGTRLSIL.

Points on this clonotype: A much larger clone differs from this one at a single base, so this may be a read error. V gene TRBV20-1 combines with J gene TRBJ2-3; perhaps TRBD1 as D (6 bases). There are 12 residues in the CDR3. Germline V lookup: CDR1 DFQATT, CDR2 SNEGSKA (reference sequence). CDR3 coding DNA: TGCAGTGCGCGGACAGTCACAGATACGCAGAATTTT. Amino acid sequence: CSARTVTDTQNF.

The CDR3 loop is CASSLASFSTVNTEAFF. As DNA, the CDR3 is TGCGCCAGCAGCTTGGCCTCGTTCTCGACGGTGAACACTGAAGCTTTCTTT. The rearrangement joins TRBV5-1 to TRBJ1-1; D is unclear. Germline V gene sequence: CDR1 SGHRS, CDR2 YFSETQ. Between the trimmed V and J ends, which lost 0 bases and 0 bases, there was a span of 15 bases. This CDR3 has 17 amino acids.

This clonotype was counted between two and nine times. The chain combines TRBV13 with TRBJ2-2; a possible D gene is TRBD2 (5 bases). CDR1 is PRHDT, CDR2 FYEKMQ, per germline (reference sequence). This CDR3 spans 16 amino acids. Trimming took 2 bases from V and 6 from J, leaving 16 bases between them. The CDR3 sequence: CASSLYMRANPGELFF. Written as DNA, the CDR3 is TGTGCCAGCAGCTTATATATGAGGGCTAACCCCGGGGAGCTGTTTTTT.

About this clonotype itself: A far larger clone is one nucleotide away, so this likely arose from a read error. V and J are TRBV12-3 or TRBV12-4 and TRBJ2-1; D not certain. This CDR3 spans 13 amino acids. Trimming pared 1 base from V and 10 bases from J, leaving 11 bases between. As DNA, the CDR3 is TGTGCCAGCAGTTTAGACGGCTCCTACGAGCAGTTCTTC. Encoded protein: CASSLDGSYEQFF.

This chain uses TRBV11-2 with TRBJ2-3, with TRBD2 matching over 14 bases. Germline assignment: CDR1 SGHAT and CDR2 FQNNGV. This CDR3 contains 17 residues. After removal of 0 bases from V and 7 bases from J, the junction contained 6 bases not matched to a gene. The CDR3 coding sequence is TGTGCCAGCAGCTTAGACCCCGGGACTAGCGGGAGAAATACGCAGTATTTT. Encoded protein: CASSLDPGTSGRNTQYF.

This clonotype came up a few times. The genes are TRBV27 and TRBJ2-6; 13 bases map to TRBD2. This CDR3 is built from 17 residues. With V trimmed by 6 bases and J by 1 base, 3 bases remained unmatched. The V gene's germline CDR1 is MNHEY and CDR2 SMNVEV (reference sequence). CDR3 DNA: TGTGCCAGCAGAGAGGGACTAGCGGGATCTGGGGCCAACGTCCTGACTTTC. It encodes CASREGLAGSGANVLTF. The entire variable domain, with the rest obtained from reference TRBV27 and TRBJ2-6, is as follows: EAQVTQNPRYLITVTGKKLTVTCSQNMNHEYMSWYRQDPGLGLRQIYYSMNVEVTDKGDVPEGYKVSRKEKRNFPLILESPSPNQTSLYFCASREGLAGSGANVLTFGAGSRLTVL.

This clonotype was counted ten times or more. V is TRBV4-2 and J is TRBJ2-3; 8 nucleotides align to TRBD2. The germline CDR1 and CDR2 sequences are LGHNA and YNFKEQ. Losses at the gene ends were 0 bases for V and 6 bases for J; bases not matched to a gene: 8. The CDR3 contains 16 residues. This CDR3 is CASSQDQREGFDTQYF. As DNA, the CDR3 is TGTGCCAGCAGCCAAGATCAACGGGAGGGTTTTGATACGCAGTATTTT.

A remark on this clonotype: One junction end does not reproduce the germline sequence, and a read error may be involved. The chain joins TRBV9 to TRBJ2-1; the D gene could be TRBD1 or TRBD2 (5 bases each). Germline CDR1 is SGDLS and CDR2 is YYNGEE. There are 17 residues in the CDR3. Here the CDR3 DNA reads TGTACCAGCAGCGTAGGCCACCCGTGGGACGGGAACAATGAGCAGTTCTTC. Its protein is CTSSVGHPWDGNNEQFF.

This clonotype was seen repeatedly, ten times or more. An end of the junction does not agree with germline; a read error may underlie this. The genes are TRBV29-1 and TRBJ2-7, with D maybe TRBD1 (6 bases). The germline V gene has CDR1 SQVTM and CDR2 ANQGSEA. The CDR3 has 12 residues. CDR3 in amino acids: CSVEGTNYEQYF. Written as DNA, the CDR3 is TGCAGCGTCGAAGGGACAAACTACGAGCAGTACTTC.

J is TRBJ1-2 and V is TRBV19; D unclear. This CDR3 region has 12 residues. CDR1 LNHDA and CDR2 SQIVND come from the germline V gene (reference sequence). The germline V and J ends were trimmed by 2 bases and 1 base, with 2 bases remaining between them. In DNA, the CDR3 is TGTGCCAGTAGTATAAATAACTATGGCTACACCTTC. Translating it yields CASSINNYGYTF.

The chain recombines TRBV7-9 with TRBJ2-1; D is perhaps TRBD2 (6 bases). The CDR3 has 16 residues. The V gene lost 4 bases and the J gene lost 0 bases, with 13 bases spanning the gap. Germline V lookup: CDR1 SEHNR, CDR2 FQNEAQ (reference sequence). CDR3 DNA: TGTGCCAGCAGCTCGAAGCGGGTAGGCTCCTACAATGAGCAGTTCTTC. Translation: CASSSKRVGSYNEQFF.